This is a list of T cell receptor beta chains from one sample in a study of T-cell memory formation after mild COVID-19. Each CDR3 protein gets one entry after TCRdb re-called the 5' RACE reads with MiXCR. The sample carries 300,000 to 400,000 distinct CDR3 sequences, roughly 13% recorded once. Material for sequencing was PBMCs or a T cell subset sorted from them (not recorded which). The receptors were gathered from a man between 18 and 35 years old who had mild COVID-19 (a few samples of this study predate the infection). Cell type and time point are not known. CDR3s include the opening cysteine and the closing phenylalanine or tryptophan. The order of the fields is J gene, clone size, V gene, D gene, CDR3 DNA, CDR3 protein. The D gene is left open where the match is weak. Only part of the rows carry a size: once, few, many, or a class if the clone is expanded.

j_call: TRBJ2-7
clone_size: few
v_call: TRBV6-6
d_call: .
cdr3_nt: TGTGCCAGCAGTTCCCGGGACGGGTGGGACTACGAGCAGTACTTC
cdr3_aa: CASSSRDGWDYEQYF

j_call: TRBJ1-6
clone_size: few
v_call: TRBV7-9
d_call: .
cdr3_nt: TGTGCCAGCAGCTTAGGGGGCGCGGATAATTCACCCCTCCACTTT
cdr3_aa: CASSLGGADNSPLHF

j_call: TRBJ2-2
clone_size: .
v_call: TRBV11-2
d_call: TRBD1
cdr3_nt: TGTGCCAGCAGAGCTCCCGGGACAGGGGATGTCGGGGAGCTGTTTTTT
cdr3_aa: CASRAPGTGDVGELFF

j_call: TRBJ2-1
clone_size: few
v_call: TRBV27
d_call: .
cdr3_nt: TGTGCCAGCAGGCCCCTGGGGGCATTGGGTGGTGAGCAGTTCTTC
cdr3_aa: CASRPLGALGGEQFF

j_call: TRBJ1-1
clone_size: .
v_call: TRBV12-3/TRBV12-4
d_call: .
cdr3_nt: TGTGCCAGCACCATGGAGGACAGTAGTCGAGGCACTGAAGCTTTCTTT
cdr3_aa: CASTMEDSSRGTEAFF

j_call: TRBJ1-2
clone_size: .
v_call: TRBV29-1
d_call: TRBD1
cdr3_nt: TGCAGCGTTGATGGTACAGGGGTATCGCGTTATGGCTACACCTTC
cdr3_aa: CSVDGTGVSRYGYTF

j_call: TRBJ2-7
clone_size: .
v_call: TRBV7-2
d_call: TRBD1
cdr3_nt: TGTGCCAGCAGCTTCCAACAGGGGGCCTACGAGCAGTACTTC
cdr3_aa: CASSFQQGAYEQYF

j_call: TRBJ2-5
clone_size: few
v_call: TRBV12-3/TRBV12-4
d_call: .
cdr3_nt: TGTGCCAGCAGTGTTAACGTCCAAGAGACCCAGTACTTC
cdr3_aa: CASSVNVQETQYF

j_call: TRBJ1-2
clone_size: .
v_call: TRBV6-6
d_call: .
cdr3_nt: TGTGCCAGCAGTTACGGCGGCTACACCTTC
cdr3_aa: CASSYGGYTF

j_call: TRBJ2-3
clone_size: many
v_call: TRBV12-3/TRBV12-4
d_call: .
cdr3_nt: TGTGCCAGCAGCACCCATACGGGGACCACAGATACGCAGTATTTT
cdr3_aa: CASSTHTGTTDTQYF

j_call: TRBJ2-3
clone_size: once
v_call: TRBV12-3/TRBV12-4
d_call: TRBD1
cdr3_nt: TGTGCCAGCAGTGACCGGGACAGGGGTACGCAGTATTTT
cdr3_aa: CASSDRDRGTQYF

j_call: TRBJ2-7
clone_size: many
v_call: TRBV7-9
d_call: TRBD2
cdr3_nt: TGTGCCAGCAGCTCGCTAGCGGCCCCGGGAGAGCAGTACTTC
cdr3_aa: CASSSLAAPGEQYF

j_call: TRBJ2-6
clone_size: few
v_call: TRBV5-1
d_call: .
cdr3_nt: TGCGCCAGCAGCTTTGATGGCCGGGTCTCTGGGGCCAACGTCCTGACTTTC
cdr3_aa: CASSFDGRVSGANVLTF

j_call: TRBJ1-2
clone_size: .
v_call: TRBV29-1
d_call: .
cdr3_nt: TGCAGCGCCCTTTGGCAGGGCGGGGGAGGCTACACCTTC
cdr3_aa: CSALWQGGGGYTF

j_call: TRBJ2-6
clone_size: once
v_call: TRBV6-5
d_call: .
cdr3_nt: TGTGCCAGCAGTTACGGGACGGGTGGGTCTGGGGCCAACGTCCTGACTTTC
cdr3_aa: CASSYGTGGSGANVLTF

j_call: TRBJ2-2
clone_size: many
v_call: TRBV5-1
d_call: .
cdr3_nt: TGCGCCAGCAGCTTGGTCGGCAGGGGGAACACCGGGGAGCTGTTTTTT
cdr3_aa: CASSLVGRGNTGELFF

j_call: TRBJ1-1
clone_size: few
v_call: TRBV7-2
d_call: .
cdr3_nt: TGTGCCAGCAGCTTGGGGGCTTGGGGAGCTTTCTTT
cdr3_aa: CASSLGAWGAFF

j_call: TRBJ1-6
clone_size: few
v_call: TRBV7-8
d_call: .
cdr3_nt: TGTGCCAGCAGCTTAATGGTGCACAGAGGGTCACCCCTCCACTTT
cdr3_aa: CASSLMVHRGSPLHF

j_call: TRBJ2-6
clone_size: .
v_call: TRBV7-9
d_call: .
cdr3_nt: TGTGCCAGCAGCTCCCCACATTCCCCCGGTGAGTCTGGGGCCAACGTCCTGACTTTC
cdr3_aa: CASSSPHSPGESGANVLTF

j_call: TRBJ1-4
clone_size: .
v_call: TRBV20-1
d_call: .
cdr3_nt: TGCAGTGCTGCGGTCTCGGCTAATGAAAAACTGTTTTTT
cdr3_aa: CSAAVSANEKLFF

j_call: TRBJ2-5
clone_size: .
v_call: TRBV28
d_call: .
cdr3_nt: TGTGCCAGCAGTTTTCGTACTAGCTTTGGGACCCAGTACTTC
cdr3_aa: CASSFRTSFGTQYF

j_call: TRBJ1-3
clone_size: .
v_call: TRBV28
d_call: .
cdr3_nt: TGTGCCAGCAGACATATCCGGGCTGGAAACACCATATATTTT
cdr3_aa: CASRHIRAGNTIYF

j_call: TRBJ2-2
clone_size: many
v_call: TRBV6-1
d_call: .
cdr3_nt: TGTGCCAGCAGTGAAGTCTTGGCGGAGACCGGGGAGCTGTTTTTT
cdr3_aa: CASSEVLAETGELFF

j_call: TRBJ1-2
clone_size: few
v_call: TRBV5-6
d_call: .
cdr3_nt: TGTGCCAGCAGCCCTGCGGGGGTTCAGGAGGGCTACACCTTC
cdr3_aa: CASSPAGVQEGYTF

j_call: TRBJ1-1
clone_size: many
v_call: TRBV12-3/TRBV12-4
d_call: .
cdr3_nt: TGTGCCAGCAACCCCGGGATGAACACTGAAGCTTTCTTT
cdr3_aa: CASNPGMNTEAFF

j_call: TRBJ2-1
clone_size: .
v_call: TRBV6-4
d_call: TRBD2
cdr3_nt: TGTGCCAGCAGTGACACATACCCTAGCGGGTACTCCTACAATGAGCAGTTCTTC
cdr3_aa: CASSDTYPSGYSYNEQFF

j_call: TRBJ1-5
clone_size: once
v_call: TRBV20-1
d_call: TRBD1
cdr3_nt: TGCAGTGCCAGGGACAGGACCAATCAGCCCCAGCATTTT
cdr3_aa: CSARDRTNQPQHF

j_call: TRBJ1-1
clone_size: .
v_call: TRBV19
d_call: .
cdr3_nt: TGTGCCAGTAGTATAGTCCGGGGAGACACTGAAGCTTTCTTT
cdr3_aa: CASSIVRGDTEAFF

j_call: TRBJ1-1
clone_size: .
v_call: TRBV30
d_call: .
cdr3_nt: TGTGCCTGGGATAAGGAAATCGCTTTCTTT
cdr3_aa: CAWDKEIAFF